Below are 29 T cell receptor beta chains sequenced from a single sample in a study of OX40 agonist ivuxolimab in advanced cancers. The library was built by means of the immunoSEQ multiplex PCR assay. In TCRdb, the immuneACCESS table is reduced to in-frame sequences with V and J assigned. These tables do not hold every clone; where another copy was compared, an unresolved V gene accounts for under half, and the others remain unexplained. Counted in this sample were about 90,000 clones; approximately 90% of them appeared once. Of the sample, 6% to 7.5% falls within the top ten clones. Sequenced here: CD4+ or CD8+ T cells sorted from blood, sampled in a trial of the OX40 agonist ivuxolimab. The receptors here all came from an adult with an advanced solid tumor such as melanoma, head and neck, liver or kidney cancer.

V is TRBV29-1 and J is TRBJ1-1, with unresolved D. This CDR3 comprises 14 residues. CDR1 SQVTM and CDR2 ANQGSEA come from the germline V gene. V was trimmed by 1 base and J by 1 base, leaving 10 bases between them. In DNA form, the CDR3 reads TGCAGCGTTGAAGGGTGGGAGGGGAACACTGAAGCTTTCTTT. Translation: CSVEGWEGNTEAFF.

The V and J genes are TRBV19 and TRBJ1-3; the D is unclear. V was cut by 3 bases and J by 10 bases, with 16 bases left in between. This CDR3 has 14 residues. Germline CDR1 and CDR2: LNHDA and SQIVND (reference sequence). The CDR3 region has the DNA TGTGCCAGTAGTATGAACACCCCCGAACGGACCATATATTTT. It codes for CASSMNTPERTIYF.

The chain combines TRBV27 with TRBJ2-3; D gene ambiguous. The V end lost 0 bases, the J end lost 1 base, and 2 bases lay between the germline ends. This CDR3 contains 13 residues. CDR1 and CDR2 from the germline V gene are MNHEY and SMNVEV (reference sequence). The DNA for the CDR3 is TGTGCCAGCAGTTTATCGGGCACAGATACGCAGTATTTT. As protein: CASSLSGTDTQYF.

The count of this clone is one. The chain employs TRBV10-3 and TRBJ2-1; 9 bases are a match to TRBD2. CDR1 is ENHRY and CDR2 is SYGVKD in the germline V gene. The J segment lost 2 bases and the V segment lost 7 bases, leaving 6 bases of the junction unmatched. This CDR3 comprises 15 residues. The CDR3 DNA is TGTGCCATCACCACAGCGGGAGGCCCCTACAATGAGCAGTTCTTC. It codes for CAITTAGGPYNEQFF.

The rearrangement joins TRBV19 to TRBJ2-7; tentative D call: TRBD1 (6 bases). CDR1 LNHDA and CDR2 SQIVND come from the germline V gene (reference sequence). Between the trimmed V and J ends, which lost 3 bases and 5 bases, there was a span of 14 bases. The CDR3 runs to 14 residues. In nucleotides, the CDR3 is TGTGCCAGTAGTATTGGCAGGGGTCTGGACGAGCAGTACTTC. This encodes CASSIGRGLDEQYF. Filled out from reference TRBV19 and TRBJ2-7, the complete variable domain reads DGGITQSPKYLFRKEGQNVTLSCEQNLNHDAMYWYRQDPGQGLRLIYYSQIVNDFQKGDIAEGYSVSREKKESFPLTVTSAQKNPTAFYLCASSIGRGLDEQYFGPGTRLTVT.

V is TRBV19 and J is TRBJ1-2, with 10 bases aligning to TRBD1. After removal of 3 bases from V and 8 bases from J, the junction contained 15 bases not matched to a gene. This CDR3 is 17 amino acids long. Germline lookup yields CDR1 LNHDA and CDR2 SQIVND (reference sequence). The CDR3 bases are TGTGCCAGTAGTATCGCATCTCGGGGGACAGGGGCTCCCGGCTACACCTTC. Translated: CASSIASRGTGAPGYTF.

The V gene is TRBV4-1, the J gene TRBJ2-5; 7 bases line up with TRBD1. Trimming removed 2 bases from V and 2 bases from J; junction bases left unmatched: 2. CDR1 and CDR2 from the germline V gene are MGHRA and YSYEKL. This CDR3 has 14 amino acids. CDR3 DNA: TGCGCCAGCAGCCAATCGGGACAGCAAGAGACCCAGTACTTC. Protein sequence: CASSQSGQQETQYF.

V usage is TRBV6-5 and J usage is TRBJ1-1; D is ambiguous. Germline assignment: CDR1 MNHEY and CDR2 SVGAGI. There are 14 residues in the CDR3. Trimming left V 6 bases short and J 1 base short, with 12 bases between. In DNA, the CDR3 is TGTGCCAGCAGCCCCCTAAGTGGGAACACTGAAGCTTTCTTT. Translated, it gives CASSPLSGNTEAFF.

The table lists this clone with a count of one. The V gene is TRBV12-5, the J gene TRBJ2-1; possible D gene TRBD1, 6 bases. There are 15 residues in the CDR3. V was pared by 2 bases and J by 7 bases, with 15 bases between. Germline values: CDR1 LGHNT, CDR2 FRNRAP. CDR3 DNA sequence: TGTGCTAGTGGTTTGCGGCTAGACAGGTCAAATGAGCAGTTCTTC. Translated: CASGLRLDRSNEQFF.

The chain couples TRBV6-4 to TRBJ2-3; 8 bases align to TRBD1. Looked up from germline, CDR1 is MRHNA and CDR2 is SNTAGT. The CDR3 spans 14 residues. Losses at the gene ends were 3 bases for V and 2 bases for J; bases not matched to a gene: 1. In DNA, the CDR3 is TGTGCCAGCAGTGAGGGACAGGACACAGATACGCAGTATTTT. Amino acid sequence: CASSEGQDTDTQYF.

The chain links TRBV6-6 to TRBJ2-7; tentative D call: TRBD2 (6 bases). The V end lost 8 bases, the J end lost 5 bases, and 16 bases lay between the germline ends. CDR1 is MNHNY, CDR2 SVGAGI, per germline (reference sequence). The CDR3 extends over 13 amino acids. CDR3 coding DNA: TGTGCCAGCTGGAAGATCGGGGGAAACGAGCAGTACTTC. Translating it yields CASWKIGGNEQYF.

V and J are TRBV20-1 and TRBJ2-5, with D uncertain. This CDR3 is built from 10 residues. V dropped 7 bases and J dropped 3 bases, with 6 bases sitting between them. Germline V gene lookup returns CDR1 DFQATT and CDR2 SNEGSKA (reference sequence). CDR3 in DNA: TGCAGTGGCCGGAAAGAGACCCAGTACTTC. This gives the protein CSGRKETQYF.

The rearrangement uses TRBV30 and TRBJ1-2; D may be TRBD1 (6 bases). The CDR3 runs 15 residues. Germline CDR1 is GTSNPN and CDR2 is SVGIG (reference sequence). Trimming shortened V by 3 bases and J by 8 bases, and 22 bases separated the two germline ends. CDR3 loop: CAWSVYGGGFSGYTF. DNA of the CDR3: TGTGCCTGGAGCGTCTACGGAGGGGGTTTTTCCGGCTACACCTTC.

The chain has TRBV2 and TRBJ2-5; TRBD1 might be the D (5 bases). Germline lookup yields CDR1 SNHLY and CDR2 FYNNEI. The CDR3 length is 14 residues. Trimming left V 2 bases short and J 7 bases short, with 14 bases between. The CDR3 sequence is CASSEIGPQGTQYF. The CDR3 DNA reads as TGTGCCAGCAGTGAAATTGGACCCCAGGGGACCCAGTACTTC.

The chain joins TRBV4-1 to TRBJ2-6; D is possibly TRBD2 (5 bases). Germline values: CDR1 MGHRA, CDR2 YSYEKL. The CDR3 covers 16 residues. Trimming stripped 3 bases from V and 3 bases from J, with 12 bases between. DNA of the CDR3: TGCGCCAGCAGCCAGAAGGGCGGAGGTGGGGCCAACGTCCTGACTTTC. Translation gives CASSQKGGGGANVLTF.

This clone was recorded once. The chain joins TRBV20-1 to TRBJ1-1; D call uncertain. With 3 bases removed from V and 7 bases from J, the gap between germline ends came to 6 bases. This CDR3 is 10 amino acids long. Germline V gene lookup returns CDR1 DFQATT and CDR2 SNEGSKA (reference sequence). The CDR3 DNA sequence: TGCAGTGCTAGTGCGGTTGAAGCTTTCTTT. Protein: CSASAVEAFF.

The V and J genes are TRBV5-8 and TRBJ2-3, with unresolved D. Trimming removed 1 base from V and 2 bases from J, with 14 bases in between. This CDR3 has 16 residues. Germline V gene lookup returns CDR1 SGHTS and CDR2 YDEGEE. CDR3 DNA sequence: TGTGCCAGCAGCTTGAAGGCTGCGATCGACACAGATACGCAGTATTTT. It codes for CASSLKAAIDTDTQYF.

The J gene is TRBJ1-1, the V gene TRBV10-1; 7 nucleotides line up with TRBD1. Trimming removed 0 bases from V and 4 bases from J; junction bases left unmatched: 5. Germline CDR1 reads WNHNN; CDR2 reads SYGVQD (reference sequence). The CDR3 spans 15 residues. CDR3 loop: CASSESGGRGTEAFF. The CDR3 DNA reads TGCGCCAGCAGTGAGTCAGGGGGCCGGGGCACTGAAGCTTTCTTT.

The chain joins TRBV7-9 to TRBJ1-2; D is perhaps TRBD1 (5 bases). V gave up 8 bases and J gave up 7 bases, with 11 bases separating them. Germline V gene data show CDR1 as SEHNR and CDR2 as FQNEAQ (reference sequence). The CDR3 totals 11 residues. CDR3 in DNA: TGTGCCAGCTCAATGGGGCGTGGCTACACCTTC. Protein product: CASSMGRGYTF.

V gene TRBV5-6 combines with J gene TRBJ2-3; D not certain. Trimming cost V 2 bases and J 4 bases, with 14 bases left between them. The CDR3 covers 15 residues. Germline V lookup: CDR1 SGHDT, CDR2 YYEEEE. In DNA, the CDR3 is TGTGCCAGCAGCTTAAGGGCCCCTCGGGCAGATACGCAGTATTTT. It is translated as CASSLRAPRADTQYF.

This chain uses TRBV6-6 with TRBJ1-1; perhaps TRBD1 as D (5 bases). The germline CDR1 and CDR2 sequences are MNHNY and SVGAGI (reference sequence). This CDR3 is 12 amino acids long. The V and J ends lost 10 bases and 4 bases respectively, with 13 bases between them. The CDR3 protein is CAIGHHVTEAFF. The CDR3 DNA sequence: TGTGCCATAGGACACCATGTCACTGAAGCTTTCTTT.

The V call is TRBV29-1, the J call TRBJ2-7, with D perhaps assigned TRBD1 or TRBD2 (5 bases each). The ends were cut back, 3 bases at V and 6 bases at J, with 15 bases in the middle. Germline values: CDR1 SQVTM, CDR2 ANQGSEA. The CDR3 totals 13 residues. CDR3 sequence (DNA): TGCAGCGTTGAGGGGGTCTCAGGTGGCGAGCAGTACTTC. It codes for CSVEGVSGGEQYF.

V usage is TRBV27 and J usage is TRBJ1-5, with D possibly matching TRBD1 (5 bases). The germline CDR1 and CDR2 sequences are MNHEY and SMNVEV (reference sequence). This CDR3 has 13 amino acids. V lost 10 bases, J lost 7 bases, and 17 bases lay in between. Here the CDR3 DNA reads TGTGCCACCAGCCTCTTGGGGGGGCAGCCCCAGCATTTT. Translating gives CATSLLGGQPQHF.

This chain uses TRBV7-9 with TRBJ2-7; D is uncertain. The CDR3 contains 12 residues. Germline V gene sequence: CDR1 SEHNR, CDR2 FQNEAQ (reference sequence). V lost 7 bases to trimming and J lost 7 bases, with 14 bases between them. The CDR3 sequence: CASNVGSREQYF. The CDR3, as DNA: TGTGCCAGCAATGTCGGCAGTCGGGAGCAGTACTTC.

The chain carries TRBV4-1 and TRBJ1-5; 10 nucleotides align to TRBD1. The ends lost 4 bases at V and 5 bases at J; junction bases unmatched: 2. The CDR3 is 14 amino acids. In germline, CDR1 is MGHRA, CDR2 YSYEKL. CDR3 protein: CASSLGTGDQPQHF. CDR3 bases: TGCGCCAGCAGCCTTGGGACAGGGGATCAGCCCCAGCATTTT.

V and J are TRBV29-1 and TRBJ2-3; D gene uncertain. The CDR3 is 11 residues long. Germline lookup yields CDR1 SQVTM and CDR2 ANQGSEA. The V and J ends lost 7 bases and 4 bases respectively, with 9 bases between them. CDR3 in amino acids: CSAREADTQYF. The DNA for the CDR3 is TGCAGCGCTCGCGAGGCAGATACGCAGTATTTT.

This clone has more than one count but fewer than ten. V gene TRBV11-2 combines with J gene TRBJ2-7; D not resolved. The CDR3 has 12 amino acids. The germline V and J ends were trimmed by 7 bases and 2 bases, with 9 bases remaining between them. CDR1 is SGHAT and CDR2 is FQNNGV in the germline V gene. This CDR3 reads CASTLGTYEQYF. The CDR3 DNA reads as TGTGCCAGCACGCTGGGAACCTACGAGCAGTACTTC.

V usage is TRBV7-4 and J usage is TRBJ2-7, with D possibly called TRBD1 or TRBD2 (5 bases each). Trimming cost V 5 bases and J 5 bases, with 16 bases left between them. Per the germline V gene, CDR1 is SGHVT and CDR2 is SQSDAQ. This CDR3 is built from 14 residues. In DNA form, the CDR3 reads TGTGCCAGCAGCCCGGGACCGATGGGAAACGAGCAGTACTTC. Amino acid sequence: CASSPGPMGNEQYF.

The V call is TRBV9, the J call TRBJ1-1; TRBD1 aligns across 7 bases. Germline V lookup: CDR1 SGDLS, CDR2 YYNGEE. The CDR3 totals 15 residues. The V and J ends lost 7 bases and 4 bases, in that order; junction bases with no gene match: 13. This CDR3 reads CASHRDSDDPTEAFF. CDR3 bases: TGTGCCAGCCACCGGGACAGCGATGATCCCACTGAAGCTTTCTTT.